This entry lists 21 T cell receptor beta chains sequenced from one sample in a study of blood T cells in healthy people across ages. Together with a sample-barcoded 5' primer, a J-beta primer mix was included in a second PCR lasting about 6 to 11 cycles. Each CDR3 protein gets one entry after TCRdb re-called the 5' RACE reads with MiXCR. The sample has more than 700,000 distinct CDR3 sequences; around 50% are singletons. Specimen: blood. These TCRs come from an elderly man in good health.

A few counts support this clonotype. This chain links TRBV24-1 with TRBJ2-5, with 11 nucleotides matching TRBD2. The J segment lost 11 bases and the V segment lost 2 bases, leaving 12 bases of the junction unmatched. The CDR3 runs to 16 residues. CDR1 and CDR2 (germline): KGHDR, SFDVKD. CDR3 nucleotide sequence: TGTGCCACCAGTGATTCCGGGACTAGCGGCTACAATGAGCAGTACTTC. It specifies CATSDSGTSGYNEQYF.

The chain is built from TRBV6-5 and TRBJ2-1, with D possibly being TRBD1 or TRBD2 (6 bases each). This CDR3 spans 18 amino acids. Germline loops: CDR1 MNHEY, CDR2 SVGAGI. V was clipped by 2 bases and J by 0 bases, with 17 bases between them. The DNA of the CDR3 is TGTGCCAGCAGTTACCCAGCTCCGGGGGCCAGCTCCTACAATGAGCAGTTCTTC. Protein: CASSYPAPGASSYNEQFF.

This clonotype was seen just once. The chain joins TRBV10-3 to TRBJ2-4; 8 positions agree with TRBD2. V shed 5 bases, J shed 13 bases, and the junction held 13 bases outside the gene matches. Germline loops: CDR1 ENHRY, CDR2 SYGVKD. The CDR3 is 14 residues long. CDR3 loop: CAISLGTRNDEQYF. The DNA for the CDR3 is TGTGCCATCAGTCTGGGGACTAGAAACGATGAGCAGTACTTC.

The chain combines TRBV7-9 with TRBJ2-5; TRBD1 is a possible D gene (6 bases). Trimming took 4 bases from V and 2 from J, leaving 8 bases between them. Germline CDR1 is SEHNR and CDR2 is FQNEAQ (reference sequence). This CDR3 has 13 amino acids. The CDR3 here is CASSSDRQETQYF. The CDR3 DNA sequence: TGTGCCAGCAGCTCGGACAGACAAGAGACCCAGTACTTC.

This sequence joins TRBV7-2 and TRBJ1-2; 10 bases match TRBD1. The CDR3 runs to 15 residues. Losses at the gene ends were 7 bases for V and 0 bases for J; bases not matched to a gene: 5. Germline V gene data show CDR1 as SGHTA and CDR2 as FQGNSA. In nucleotides, the CDR3 is TGTGCCAGCACCAGTGGGACAGGGGCTAACTATGGCTACACCTTC. This codes for CASTSGTGANYGYTF.

This clonotype was detected a few times. The DNA of the CDR3 is TGTGCCAGCAGCTTAGAATTCCGGGTGGGTGATAATTCACCCCTCCACTTT. Amino acids: CASSLEFRVGDNSPLHF. The chain is built from TRBV7-2 and TRBJ1-6; D not resolved. CDR1 is SGHTA and CDR2 is FQGNSA in the germline V gene. V was shortened by 1 base and J by 5 bases, with 15 bases between the two germline ends. The CDR3 is 17 amino acids.

The CDR3 nucleotides read TGCAGTGCGGATGATACAGCGGCTGGACAAGAGACCCAGTACTTC. It codes for CSADDTAAGQETQYF. The V gene is TRBV20-1, the J gene TRBJ2-5; D may be TRBD2 (5 bases). Deletions cut 6 bases from V and 2 bases from J, with 19 bases between. In germline, CDR1 is DFQATT, CDR2 SNEGSKA (reference sequence). The CDR3 totals 15 residues.

This clonotype was picked up one time. V gene TRBV20-1 combines with J gene TRBJ1-4, with 7 bases lining up with TRBD1. CDR1 is DFQATT, CDR2 SNEGSKA, per germline (reference sequence). The CDR3 has 15 residues. V dropped 0 bases and J dropped 8; count of bases not matched to a gene: 9. CDR3 in amino acids: CSAREPRQGGEKLFF. The DNA of the CDR3 is TGCAGTGCTAGAGAACCAAGACAGGGAGGGGAAAAACTGTTTTTT.

The chain carries TRBV11-2 and TRBJ2-1, with 7 positions matching TRBD2. This CDR3 is 15 amino acids long. The junction had 11 bases not matched to a gene; V was cut back by 5 bases and J by 7 bases. Germline-derived CDR1 and CDR2 are SGHAT and FQNNGV. The CDR3 reads CASSINGGGWNEQFF. For the CDR3, the DNA is TGTGCCAGCAGCATAAACGGGGGAGGGTGGAATGAGCAGTTCTTC. The full variable domain, rest sourced from reference TRBV11-2 and TRBJ2-1, is EAGVAQSPRYKIIEKRQSVAFWCNPISGHATLYWYQQILGQGPKLLIQFQNNGVVDDSQLPKDRFSAERLKGVDSTLKIQPAKLEDSAVYLCASSINGGGWNEQFFGPGTRLTVL.

With respect to this clonotype: An end of the junction does not agree with germline; a read error may underlie this. J is TRBJ2-3 and V is TRBV7-2, with 10 positions matching TRBD2. CDR1 SGHTA and CDR2 FQGNSA come from the germline V gene. CDR3 length: 16 amino acids. As DNA, the CDR3 is TGTGCCAGCGGCTTAGCTAGCGGGAGTGGCTCAGATACGCAGTATTTT. Its protein is CASGLASGSGSDTQYF.

The chain uses TRBV18 and TRBJ2-2, with 7 bases lining up with TRBD2. The V gene end was trimmed by 0 bases and the J gene end by 1 base; junction bases not matched to a gene: 2. Germline V gene data show CDR1 as KGHSH and CDR2 as LQKENI. The CDR3 is 16 amino acids. For the CDR3, the DNA is TGTGCCAGCTCACCACCGGCTAGCGGGAACACCGGGGAGCTGTTTTTT. It codes for CASSPPASGNTGELFF.

The chain employs TRBV5-1 and TRBJ1-4; no firm D call. Between the trimmed V and J ends, which lost 0 bases and 8 bases, there was a span of 14 bases. Germline V gene data show CDR1 as SGHRS and CDR2 as YFSETQ. This CDR3 region has 15 residues. Here the CDR3 reads CASSLVGRAGEKLFF. CDR3 bases: TGCGCCAGCAGCTTGGTCGGACGGGCGGGCGAAAAACTGTTTTTT.

The chain employs TRBV7-2 and TRBJ2-5, with D perhaps being TRBD1 or TRBD2 (6 bases each). V shed 5 bases and J shed 4 bases, with 17 bases lying between them. Germline V gene lookup returns CDR1 SGHTA and CDR2 FQGNSA. This CDR3 contains 15 residues. The CDR3 nucleotides are TGTGCCAGCAGCACGAGAGGAGGGGGGCGAGAGACCCAGTACTTC. Protein product: CASSTRGGGRETQYF.

The rearrangement joins TRBV7-2 to TRBJ2-1, with TRBD2 identical over 8 bases. The CDR3 covers 16 residues. The germline CDR1 and CDR2 sequences are SGHTA and FQGNSA. The ends lost 1 base at V and 10 bases at J; junction bases unmatched: 12. The CDR3 DNA is TGTGCCAGCAGCTTAGGAGCAAGCCTAGCGGGTTCCGAGCAGTTCTTC. Translated, it gives CASSLGASLAGSEQFF. The full variable domain, with the rest looked up from reference TRBV7-2 and TRBJ2-1, is GAGVSQSPSNKVTEKGKDVELRCDPISGHTALYWYRQSLGQGLEFLIYFQGNSAPDKSGLPSDRFSAERTGGSVSTLTIQRTQQEDSAVYLCASSLGASLAGSEQFFGPGTRLTVL.

This clonotype has at least ten counts. The gene calls are TRBV29-1 and TRBJ2-5; D ambiguous. CDR3 length: 13 residues. CDR1 is SQVTM, CDR2 ANQGSEA, per germline. Trimming shortened V by 4 bases and J by 1 base, and 10 bases separated the two germline ends. The chain's CDR3 is CSVGTAIQETQYF. CDR3 nucleotides: TGCAGCGTTGGTACGGCTATCCAAGAGACCCAGTACTTC.

Regarding this clonotype: A much bigger clone sits one base away, suggesting this may be a read error. The chain has TRBV10-3 and TRBJ2-7; D is unclear. Germline loops: CDR1 ENHRY, CDR2 SYGVKD. The CDR3 extends over 13 amino acids. The germline V and J ends were trimmed by 3 bases and 0 bases, with 6 bases remaining between them. In DNA, the CDR3 is TGTGCCATCAGTGATTCGGACTCCTACGAGCAGTACTTC. Protein: CAISDSDSYEQYF.

Many counts were recorded for this clonotype. A read error may be the cause here, since a much bigger clone is one base away. V usage is TRBV20-1 and J usage is TRBJ2-1; D gene uncertain. V was clipped by 8 bases and J by 8 bases, with 16 bases between them. CDR1 DFQATT and CDR2 SNEGSKA come from the germline V gene (reference sequence). The CDR3 sequence is 12 residues long. This CDR3 is CSIAGLGYEQFF. In DNA form, the CDR3 reads TGCAGTATTGCAGGTTTGGGGTATGAGCAGTTCTTC.

This clonotype was seen only a few times. CDR3 sequence reads: CATSDSRTGPVGSEQFF. Here the CDR3 DNA reads TGTGCCACCAGTGATTCGCGGACAGGACCGGTGGGCAGTGAGCAGTTCTTC. V and J are TRBV24-1 and TRBJ2-1; 7 positions agree with TRBD1. Germline values: CDR1 KGHDR, CDR2 SFDVKD. This CDR3 spans 17 amino acids. J gave up 9 bases and V 2 bases, and 15 bases lay outside the gene matches.

This clonotype occurred a few times. The rearrangement links TRBV28 to TRBJ2-5, with D possibly matching TRBD2 (6 bases). The DNA end is more similar to TRBJ2-7, so the J call may be wrong. This CDR3 spans 15 amino acids. CDR1 is MDHEN and CDR2 is SYDVKM in the germline V gene. DNA for the CDR3: TGTGCCACCAAGCTCGAGGGGACTCGGGCATACGAGCAGTACTTC. Amino acids: CATKLEGTRAYEQYF.

The chain couples TRBV3-1 to TRBJ2-3; 8 bases line up with TRBD1. The V gene's germline CDR1 is LGHDT and CDR2 YNNKEL (reference sequence). V gave up 2 bases and J gave up 2 bases; unmatched junction bases: 12. The CDR3 spans 18 residues. The DNA of the CDR3 is TGTGCCAGCAGCCAAATCTGGAGCGGACAGGGAAACACAGATACGCAGTATTTT. Translated, it gives CASSQIWSGQGNTDTQYF.

The CDR3 coding sequence is TGCGCCAGCAGCCAATCGGGACTAGCGGGAGGCCACAACACCGGGGAGCTGTTTTTT. Translated, it gives CASSQSGLAGGHNTGELFF. V gene TRBV4-1 combines with J gene TRBJ2-2; 15 bases match TRBD2. The junction had 6 bases not matched to a gene; V was cut back by 2 bases and J by 2 bases. Germline CDR1 reads MGHRA; CDR2 reads YSYEKL. The CDR3 runs to 19 residues.